Shown below are 26 T cell receptor beta chains from a single sample sequenced in a study of CD8 T cells in ankylosing spondylitis. Using its own MiXCR run on the 5' RACE reads, TCRdb lists one record per CDR3 protein. Among about 250,000 distinct CDR3 sequences listed, about 30% were seen once. The sequencing sample was made of blood, either unsorted or a sorted T cell fraction (not recorded which). These receptors were taken from a male donor with ankylosing spondylitis or in good health (not recorded which).

The sample holds a few counts of this clonotype. The rearrangement links TRBV20-1 to TRBJ1-2, with 8 bases matching TRBD1. V lost 0 bases and J lost 4; bases outside the gene matches: 4. This CDR3 has 14 residues. Germline V lookup: CDR1 DFQATT, CDR2 SNEGSKA (reference sequence). CDR3 coding DNA: TGCAGTGCTAGAGATGCAGGGGGCGGCTATGGCTACACCTTC. It yields the protein CSARDAGGGYGYTF.

The V and J genes are TRBV7-9 and TRBJ2-3, with D perhaps matching TRBD2 (6 bases). V lost 3 bases, J lost 11 bases, and 15 bases lay in between. There are 13 residues in the CDR3. The germline V gene has CDR1 SEHNR and CDR2 FQNEAQ (reference sequence). CDR3: CASSLAPGLGQYF. In DNA form, the CDR3 reads TGTGCCAGCAGCTTGGCCCCGGGACTGGGGCAGTATTTT.

This clonotype was found a few times. The V and J genes are TRBV9 and TRBJ2-5; TRBD1 agrees at 8 bases. From germline, CDR1 is SGDLS and CDR2 YYNGEE. The CDR3 totals 13 residues. Trimming cost V 0 bases and J 7 bases; bases outside gene matches: 2. CDR3 bases: TGTGCCAGCAGCGTAGCTGACAGGGGGACCCAGTACTTC. It translates to CASSVADRGTQYF. The full variable domain, in which reference TRBV9 and TRBJ2-5 provide the parts outside the CDR3, is DSGVTQTPKHLITATGQRVTLRCSPRSGDLSVYWYQQSLDQGLQFLIQYYNGEERAKGNILERFSAQQFPDLHSELNLSSLELGDSALYFCASSVADRGTQYFGPGTRLLVL.

The V call is TRBV20-1, the J call TRBJ2-3; D remains ambiguous. V was clipped by 1 base and J by 0 bases, with 20 bases between them. From germline, CDR1 is DFQATT and CDR2 SNEGSKA (reference sequence). This CDR3 region has 18 residues. For the CDR3, the DNA is TGCAGTGCTAGAGCTCCGGCTGACTCGTCACCTAGCACAGATACGCAGTATTTT. Its protein is CSARAPADSSPSTDTQYF.

The rearrangement joins TRBV29-1 to TRBJ2-3; 8 bases agree with TRBD2. CDR3 length equals 15 residues. Germline V lookup: CDR1 SQVTM, CDR2 ANQGSEA. V trimming: 7 bases; J trimming: 0 bases; junction bases outside the gene matches: 9. The CDR3 here is CSAGGDGTSTDTQYF. The DNA of the CDR3 is TGCAGCGCCGGGGGGGACGGAACTAGCACAGATACGCAGTATTTT.

The V gene is TRBV27, the J gene TRBJ1-5, with D perhaps matching TRBD1 (6 bases). CDR1 MNHEY and CDR2 SMNVEV come from the germline V gene (reference sequence). The CDR3 spans 16 residues. V lost 5 bases and J 5 bases, leaving 19 bases between the germline ends. The CDR3 sequence: CASSPGQTGVDQPQHF. The CDR3, as DNA: TGTGCCAGCAGTCCAGGACAGACAGGTGTGGATCAGCCCCAGCATTTT.

V and J are TRBV20-1 and TRBJ2-1; 12 bases align to TRBD2. V was clipped by 5 bases and J by 7 bases; unmatched bases: 6. The CDR3 loop spans 14 amino acids. Germline-derived CDR1 and CDR2 are DFQATT and SNEGSKA (reference sequence). The CDR3 loop is CSAWTSGDHNEQFF. In nucleotides, the CDR3 is TGCAGTGCTTGGACTAGCGGGGACCATAATGAGCAGTTCTTC.

V usage is TRBV5-6 and J usage is TRBJ2-7; D ambiguous. Germline loops: CDR1 SGHDT, CDR2 YYEEEE. The CDR3 spans 12 residues. Trimming stripped 4 bases from V and 4 bases from J, with 9 bases between. The CDR3 DNA is TGTGCCAGCAGCCCAGGACGGTACGAGCAGTACTTC. Amino acids: CASSPGRYEQYF.

This clonotype has only a few counts. The V gene is TRBV28, the J gene TRBJ2-7, with a weak D call TRBD1 (5 bases). Trimming took 6 bases from V and 2 from J, leaving 17 bases between them. The CDR3 runs 15 residues. Germline V CDR1 and CDR2: MDHEN, SYDVKM. The CDR3 loop is CASSLGLDTAYEQYF. In DNA form, the CDR3 reads TGTGCCAGCAGCCTGGGGTTGGACACCGCCTACGAGCAGTACTTC.

This clonotype was counted only a few times. The chain links TRBV5-6 to TRBJ2-3; TRBD2 might be the D (7 bases). Trimming removed 0 bases at V and 3 bases at J, with 14 bases between. The germline gives CDR1 SGHDT, CDR2 YYEEEE. The CDR3 extends over 16 amino acids. The DNA of the CDR3 is TGTGCCAGCAGCTTGGCCAAAGGGGGGGTGACAGATACGCAGTATTTT. It codes for CASSLAKGGVTDTQYF.

V and J are TRBV30 and TRBJ1-5; 8 bases fit TRBD1. The CDR3 sequence is 14 residues long. J lost 4 bases, V lost 4 bases, and 6 bases had no gene match. In germline, CDR1 is GTSNPN, CDR2 SVGIG (reference sequence). Written as DNA, the CDR3 is TGTGCCTGGAAGGACAGGGTGGGAAATCAGCCCCAGCATTTT. Translating gives CAWKDRVGNQPQHF.

There are many counts of this clonotype. The chain recombines TRBV7-9 with TRBJ2-1; tentative D call: TRBD2 (6 bases). The CDR3 is made up of 11 amino acids. Trimming shortened V by 5 bases and J by 9 bases, and 8 bases separated the two germline ends. The V gene's germline CDR1 is SEHNR and CDR2 FQNEAQ (reference sequence). The CDR3 bases are TGTGCCAGCAGCCCTAGCGTTGAGCAGTTCTTC. This codes for CASSPSVEQFF.

This clonotype occurred a few times. This chain links TRBV6-6 with TRBJ2-3; no clear D. In germline, CDR1 is MNHNY, CDR2 SVGAGI (reference sequence). The CDR3 extends over 12 amino acids. V shed 6 bases and J shed 4 bases, with 8 bases lying between them. CDR3 sequence reads: CASRVGSDTQYF. The CDR3 DNA is TGTGCCAGCAGGGTTGGGTCAGATACGCAGTATTTT.

This sequence joins TRBV6-1 and TRBJ2-3, with 7 bases lining up with TRBD1. V gave up 5 bases and J gave up 2 bases; unmatched junction bases: 10. The germline V gene has CDR1 MNHNS and CDR2 SASEGT. This CDR3 is 16 amino acids long. The CDR3 is CASSPNPGTDTDTQYF. In nucleotides, the CDR3 is TGTGCCAGCAGTCCTAACCCCGGGACAGACACAGATACGCAGTATTTT.

This clonotype appeared a few times. The chain uses TRBV7-2 and TRBJ2-5, with unresolved D. Deletions cut 2 bases from V and 7 bases from J, with 8 bases between. Germline V gene data show CDR1 as SGHTA and CDR2 as FQGNSA. The CDR3 runs 12 residues. This CDR3 is CASSLQHGTQYF. The CDR3, as DNA: TGTGCCAGCAGCTTACAACACGGGACCCAGTACTTC.

J is TRBJ2-7 and V is TRBV25-1; no clear D gene. CDR3 length: 16 residues. Germline CDR1 and CDR2: MGHDK and SYGVNS. V was clipped by 1 base and J by 4 bases, with 17 bases between them. The CDR3 nucleotides are TGTGCCAGCAGTGAATCTGGGGTCGTTGGGGTTTACGAGCAGTACTTC. Protein: CASSESGVVGVYEQYF.

In this sample, this clonotype turned up a few times. The chain combines TRBV27 with TRBJ2-2, with D maybe TRBD2 (6 bases). Germline V gene data show CDR1 as MNHEY and CDR2 as SMNVEV (reference sequence). This CDR3 spans 14 amino acids. V lost 2 bases and J 5 bases, leaving 9 bases between the germline ends. DNA of the CDR3: TGTGCCAGCAGTTTAGGGGGGTATACCGGGGAGCTGTTTTTT. It yields the protein CASSLGGYTGELFF.

The chain has TRBV7-9 and TRBJ1-6; D not certain. Germline V lookup: CDR1 SEHNR, CDR2 FQNEAQ (reference sequence). The CDR3 is made up of 15 amino acids. The V end lost 5 bases, the J end lost 9 bases, and 17 bases lay between the germline ends. This CDR3 reads CASSIWVREGSPLHF. As DNA, the CDR3 is TGTGCCAGCAGCATATGGGTTCGGGAAGGTTCACCCCTCCACTTT. Using reference TRBV7-9 and TRBJ1-6 for the parts outside the CDR3, the full variable domain is DTGVSQNPRHKITKRGQNVTFRCDPISEHNRLYWYRQTLGQGPEFLTYFQNEAQLEKSRLLSDRFSAERPKGSFSTLEIQRTEQGDSAMYLCASSIWVREGSPLHFGNGTRLTVT.

The rearrangement joins TRBV5-1 to TRBJ2-7; the D call may be TRBD1 or TRBD2 (5 bases each). CDR1 is SGHRS, CDR2 YFSETQ, per germline. V shed 0 bases and J shed 6 bases, with 16 bases lying between them. The CDR3 has 15 amino acids. The DNA of the CDR3 is TGCGCCAGCAGCTTGGAGGGAACCGGGGCCTCCGAGCAGTACTTC. It specifies CASSLEGTGASEQYF.

This clonotype was seen many times. The CDR3 nucleotides read TGCAGTGCTAGAGATAGGGAACGGTACTATGGCTACACCTTC. Translating it yields CSARDRERYYGYTF. The chain is built from TRBV20-1 and TRBJ1-2; D call uncertain. Germline CDR1 reads DFQATT; CDR2 reads SNEGSKA (reference sequence). V lost 0 bases to trimming and J lost 3 bases, with 11 bases between them. This CDR3 has 14 amino acids.

V and J are TRBV15 and TRBJ2-1, with 13 bases matching TRBD2. The V and J ends lost 5 bases and 5 bases, in that order; junction bases with no gene match: 3. This CDR3 has 15 amino acids. The germline V gene has CDR1 LNHNV and CDR2 YYDKDF (reference sequence). The CDR3 DNA reads as TGTGCCACCAGCCCGGGACTAGCGGGGAACAATGAGCAGTTCTTC. It is translated as CATSPGLAGNNEQFF.

This clonotype showed up just a few times. V is TRBV20-1 and J is TRBJ2-1, with TRBD2 matching over 10 bases. The CDR3 contains 16 residues. With V trimmed by 1 base and J by 7 bases, 10 bases remained unmatched. Germline V CDR1 and CDR2: DFQATT, SNEGSKA (reference sequence). In nucleotides, the CDR3 is TGCAGTGCTAGAGGTGTTAGCGGGGGGCGTCGGAATGAGCAGTTCTTC. Its translation: CSARGVSGGRRNEQFF.

The chain links TRBV10-3 to TRBJ1-5; no reliable D call. Trimming left V 9 bases short and J 5 bases short, with 5 bases between. The CDR3 consists of 10 residues. Germline CDR1 ENHRY, CDR2 SYGVKD. The CDR3, as DNA: TGTGCCATTGGCGATCAGCCCCAGCATTTT. It is translated as CAIGDQPQHF.

This clonotype has at least ten counts. The junction departs from germline at one end; a sequencing error may be responsible. Here the CDR3 reads CALRDGGIIGQFF. The CDR3 coding sequence is TGTGCCCTCAGGGACGGGGGGATTATAGGGCAGTTCTTC. The chain joins TRBV10-3 to TRBJ2-1; 7 nucleotides line up with TRBD2. The CDR3 consists of 13 residues. Germline V gene sequence: CDR1 ENHRY, CDR2 SYGVKD.

This rearrangement joins TRBV20-1 to TRBJ2-4; D is unresolved. The CDR3 is 15 amino acids. Germline CDR1 DFQATT, CDR2 SNEGSKA (reference sequence). Trimming took off 0 bases at V and 2 bases at J, with 11 bases between the two ends. CDR3 in amino acids: CSARDPAGSKNIQYF. CDR3 sequence (DNA): TGCAGTGCTAGAGATCCCGCAGGCTCCAAAAACATTCAGTACTTC.

The chain combines TRBV19 with TRBJ2-2; either TRBD1 or TRBD2 may supply D (5 bases each). Trimming shortened V by 8 bases and J by 5 bases, and 12 bases separated the two germline ends. The CDR3 covers 13 residues. Germline V gives CDR1 LNHDA, CDR2 SQIVND (reference sequence). CDR3 sequence (DNA): TGTGCCAGTCGACAGCGAGGGACCGGGGAGCTGTTTTTT. Translating gives CASRQRGTGELFF.